Shown below are 12 T cell receptor beta chains from a single sample sequenced in a study of response to subunit inactivated influenza vaccine. In TCRdb, the RT-PCR reads were re-called with MiXCR into one record per CDR3 protein. The table lists 650,000 to 800,000 distinct CDR3 sequences, around 18% of them singletons. The specimen comprised PBMCs from blood, sampled roughly 5 days after vaccination. The receptors derive from a man aged 50 or older who received an inactivated influenza vaccine.

Only a few counts were recorded for this clonotype. The CDR3 loop reads CASSTGLAGDSYEQYF. The DNA for the CDR3 is TGTGCCAGCAGCACGGGACTAGCGGGGGACTCCTACGAGCAGTACTTC. This rearrangement joins TRBV4-2 to TRBJ2-7; 14 positions match TRBD2. Germline V gene lookup returns CDR1 LGHNA and CDR2 YNFKEQ. With 5 bases clipped from V and 0 bases from J, the junction kept 3 bases outside the gene matches. The CDR3 spans 16 residues.

This clonotype was seen a handful of times. This sequence joins TRBV11-2 and TRBJ2-3; D not certain. The V gene's germline CDR1 is SGHAT and CDR2 FQNNGV. Trimming pared 3 bases from V and 7 bases from J, leaving 8 bases between. CDR3 size: 12 residues. In DNA form, the CDR3 reads TGTGCCAGCAGCTTGGCCTCGTATACGCAGTATTTT. Its protein is CASSLASYTQYF. The whole variable domain, filled in from reference TRBV11-2 and TRBJ2-3, reads EAGVAQSPRYKIIEKRQSVAFWCNPISGHATLYWYQQILGQGPKLLIQFQNNGVVDDSQLPKDRFSAERLKGVDSTLKIQPAKLEDSAVYLCASSLASYTQYFGPGTRLTVL.

In its sample, this clonotype was seen a few times. The V and J genes are TRBV20-1 and TRBJ2-3, with TRBD2 identical over 8 bases. Germline values: CDR1 DFQATT, CDR2 SNEGSKA (reference sequence). Trimming removed 5 bases from V and 0 bases from J; junction bases left unmatched: 7. This CDR3 has 15 residues. The CDR3 DNA follows: TGCAGTGCTTCGGGACTAGGGGGGAGCACAGATACGCAGTATTTT. It is translated as CSASGLGGSTDTQYF.

This clonotype has a single count. The gene calls are TRBV29-1 and TRBJ2-7; 8 bases fit TRBD1. The CDR3 covers 15 residues. Germline values: CDR1 SQVTM, CDR2 ANQGSEA. V trimming: 4 bases; J trimming: 4 bases; junction bases outside the gene matches: 12. The CDR3 coding sequence is TGCAGCGTTGGGGGTAGACAGGGGCCGAGGTACGAGCAGTACTTC. This translates into CSVGGRQGPRYEQYF.

The rearrangement links TRBV6-5 to TRBJ2-1, with 8 bases identical to TRBD2. J gave up 7 bases and V 3 bases, and 14 bases lay outside the gene matches. Germline-derived CDR1 and CDR2 are MNHEY and SVGAGI. The CDR3 covers 17 residues. The CDR3 loop is CASSYSRLAGYANEQFF. Here the CDR3 DNA reads TGTGCCAGCAGTTATTCTCGCTTAGCGGGGTATGCTAATGAGCAGTTCTTC.

Concerning this clonotype itself: Possible read error: a much larger clone is one base away. No conserved phenylalanine or tryptophan is present at the end of the CDR3, so a read error is the likely explanation. The chain has TRBV29-1 and TRBJ2-3; D is uncertain. V shed 4 bases and J shed 2 bases, with 13 bases lying between them. The germline V gene has CDR1 SQVTM and CDR2 ANQGSEA. This CDR3 contains 14 residues. The CDR3, as DNA: TGCAGCGTTGGATGGGGAAACCCCACAGATACGCAGTATTAT. The encoded protein is CSVGWGNPTDTQYY.

The CDR3 here is CASSLFGGANTGELFF. CDR3 nucleotide sequence: TGTGCCAGCAGCCTATTCGGGGGGGCGAACACCGGGGAGCTGTTTTTT. This chain joins TRBV7-9 and TRBJ2-2; TRBD2 matches 8 bases. The germline CDR1 and CDR2 sequences are SEHNR and FQNEAQ (reference sequence). The trim removed 5 bases at V and 0 bases at J, leaving 5 bases unmatched. This CDR3 spans 16 amino acids.

This clonotype turned up a few times. The chain joins TRBV5-1 to TRBJ2-5; D is possibly TRBD1 (6 bases). The germline V and J ends were trimmed by 2 bases and 4 bases, with 9 bases remaining between them. The CDR3 has 13 residues. Looked up from germline, CDR1 is SGHRS and CDR2 is YFSETQ. The CDR3, as DNA: TGCGCCAGCAGCTTCCCAGGGGCAGAGACCCAGTACTTC. This translates into CASSFPGAETQYF.

The chain is built from TRBV5-1 and TRBJ2-5, with 8 bases matching TRBD2. CDR1 is SGHRS, CDR2 YFSETQ, per germline. This CDR3 contains 16 residues. J gave up 5 bases and V 3 bases, and 12 bases lay outside the gene matches. As DNA, the CDR3 is TGCGCCAGCAGCTCGGGGAAAAGCGGGAGCCTCGAGACCCAGTACTTC. Translation gives CASSSGKSGSLETQYF.

The rearrangement uses TRBV10-3 and TRBJ2-7; 9 bases line up with TRBD1. V lost 0 bases to trimming and J lost 4 bases; unmatched junction nucleotides: 4. This CDR3 comprises 15 residues. The germline gives CDR1 ENHRY, CDR2 SYGVKD. CDR3 nucleotide sequence: TGTGCCATCAGTGAGTCGACAGGGGGTCCGTACGAGCAGTACTTC. Translated: CAISESTGGPYEQYF.

There are a few counts of this clonotype. J is TRBJ2-1 and V is TRBV12-3 or TRBV12-4, with no clear D. The CDR3 loop spans 13 amino acids. Trimming cost V 7 bases and J 5 bases, with 12 bases left between them. The CDR3 region has the DNA TGTGCCAGCAATCCACCCGAAGACAATGAGCAGTTCTTC. Its translation is CASNPPEDNEQFF.

This clonotype was picked up a small number of times. V and J are TRBV7-7 and TRBJ2-5; D perhaps matches TRBD1 (6 bases). Trimming cost V 4 bases and J 5 bases, with 11 bases left between them. This CDR3 spans 13 amino acids. Germline-derived CDR1 and CDR2 are SSHAT and FNYEAQ (reference sequence). The CDR3 reads CASSSQGIETQYF. The DNA for the CDR3 is TGTGCCAGCAGCTCCCAGGGGATTGAGACCCAGTACTTC.